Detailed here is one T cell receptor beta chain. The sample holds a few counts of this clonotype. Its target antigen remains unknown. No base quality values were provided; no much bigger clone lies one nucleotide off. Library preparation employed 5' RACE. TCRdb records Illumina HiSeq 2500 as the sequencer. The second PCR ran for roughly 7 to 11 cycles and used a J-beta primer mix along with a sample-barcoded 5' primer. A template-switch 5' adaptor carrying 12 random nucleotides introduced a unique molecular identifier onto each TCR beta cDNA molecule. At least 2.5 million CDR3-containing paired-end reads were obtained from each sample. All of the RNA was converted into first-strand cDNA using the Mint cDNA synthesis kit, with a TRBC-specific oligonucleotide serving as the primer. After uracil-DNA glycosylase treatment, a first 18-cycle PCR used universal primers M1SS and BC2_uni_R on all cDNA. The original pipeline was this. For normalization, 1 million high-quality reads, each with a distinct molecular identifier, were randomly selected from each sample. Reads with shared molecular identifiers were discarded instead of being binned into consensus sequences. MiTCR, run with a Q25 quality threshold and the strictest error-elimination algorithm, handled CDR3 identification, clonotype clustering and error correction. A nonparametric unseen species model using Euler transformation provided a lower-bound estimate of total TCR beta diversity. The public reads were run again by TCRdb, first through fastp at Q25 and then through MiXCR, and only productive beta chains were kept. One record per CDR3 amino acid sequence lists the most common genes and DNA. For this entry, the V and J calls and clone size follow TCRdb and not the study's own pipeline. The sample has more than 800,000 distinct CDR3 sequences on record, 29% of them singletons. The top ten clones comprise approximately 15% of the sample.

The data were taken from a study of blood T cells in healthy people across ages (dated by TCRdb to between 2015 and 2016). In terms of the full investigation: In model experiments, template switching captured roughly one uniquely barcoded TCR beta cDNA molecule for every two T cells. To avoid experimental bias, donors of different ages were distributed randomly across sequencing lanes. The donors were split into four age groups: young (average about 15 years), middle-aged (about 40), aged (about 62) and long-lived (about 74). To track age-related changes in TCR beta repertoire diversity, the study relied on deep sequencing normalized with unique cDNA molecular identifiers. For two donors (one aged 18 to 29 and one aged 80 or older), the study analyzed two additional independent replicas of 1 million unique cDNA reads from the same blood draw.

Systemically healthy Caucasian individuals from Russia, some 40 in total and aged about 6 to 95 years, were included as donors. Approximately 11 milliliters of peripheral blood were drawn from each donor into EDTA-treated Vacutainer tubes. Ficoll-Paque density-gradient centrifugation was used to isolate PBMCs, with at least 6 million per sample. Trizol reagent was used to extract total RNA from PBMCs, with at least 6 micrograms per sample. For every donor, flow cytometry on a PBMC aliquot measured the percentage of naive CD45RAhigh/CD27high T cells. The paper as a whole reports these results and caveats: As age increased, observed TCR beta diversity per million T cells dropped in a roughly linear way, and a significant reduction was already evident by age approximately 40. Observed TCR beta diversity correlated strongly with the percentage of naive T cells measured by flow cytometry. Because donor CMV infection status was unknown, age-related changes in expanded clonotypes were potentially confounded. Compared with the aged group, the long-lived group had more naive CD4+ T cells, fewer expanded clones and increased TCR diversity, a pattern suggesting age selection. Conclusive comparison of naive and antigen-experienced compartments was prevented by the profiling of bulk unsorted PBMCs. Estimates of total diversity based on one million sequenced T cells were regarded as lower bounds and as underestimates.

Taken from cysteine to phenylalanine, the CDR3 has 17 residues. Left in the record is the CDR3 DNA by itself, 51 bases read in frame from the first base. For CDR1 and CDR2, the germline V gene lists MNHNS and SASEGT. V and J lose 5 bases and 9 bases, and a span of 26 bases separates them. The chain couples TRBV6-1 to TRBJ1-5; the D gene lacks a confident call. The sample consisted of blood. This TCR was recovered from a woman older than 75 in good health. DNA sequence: TGTGCCAGCAGTCCCGTGAATTTTGCGCAGATATCGTGGCCCCAGCATTTT. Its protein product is CASSPVNFAQISWPQHF.